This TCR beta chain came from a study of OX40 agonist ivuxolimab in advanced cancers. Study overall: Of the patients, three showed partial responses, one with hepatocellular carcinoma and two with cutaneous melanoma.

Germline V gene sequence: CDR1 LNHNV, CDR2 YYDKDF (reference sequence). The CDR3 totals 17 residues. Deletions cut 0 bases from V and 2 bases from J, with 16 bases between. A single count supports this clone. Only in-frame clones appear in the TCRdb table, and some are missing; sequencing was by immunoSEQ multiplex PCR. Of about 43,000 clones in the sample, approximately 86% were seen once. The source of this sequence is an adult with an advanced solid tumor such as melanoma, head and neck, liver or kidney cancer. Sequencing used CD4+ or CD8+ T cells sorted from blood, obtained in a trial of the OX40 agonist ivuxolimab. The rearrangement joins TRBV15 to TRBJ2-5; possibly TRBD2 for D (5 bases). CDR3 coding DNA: TGTGCCACCAGCAGAGAAACTCAGTTATCGGGGCAAGAGACCCAGTACTTC. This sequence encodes CATSRETQLSGQETQYF.